This T cell receptor (beta chain) came from a study of T cell responses to AZD1222 COVID-19 vaccine. On the study more broadly: The study pooled second doses at about 4 or about 12 weeks.

Findings and caveats of the study: Donors skewed white British and female; clonal diversity was possibly underestimated. Only six AZD1222 recipients tested seropositive at baseline.

With 6 bases removed from V and 2 bases from J, the gap between germline ends came to 14 bases. Germline V lookup: CDR1 MDHEN, CDR2 SYDVKM. This CDR3 has 15 amino acids. Comments on this clone: Its target is not known.

The table came from immunoSEQ multiplex PCR; TCRdb's copy has only in-frame clones and leaves some out. The sample has some 90,000 clones; 80% to 90% are singletons. The TCR originated in an adult in good health. Sequencing used peripheral blood, obtained on day 0 of AZD1222 vaccination. The chain combines TRBV28 with TRBJ1-5; D is possibly TRBD1 (6 bases). CDR3 protein: CASSPQGRGNQPQHF. In DNA form, the CDR3 reads TGTGCCAGCAGCCCACAGGGACGGGGCAATCAGCCCCAGCATTTT.